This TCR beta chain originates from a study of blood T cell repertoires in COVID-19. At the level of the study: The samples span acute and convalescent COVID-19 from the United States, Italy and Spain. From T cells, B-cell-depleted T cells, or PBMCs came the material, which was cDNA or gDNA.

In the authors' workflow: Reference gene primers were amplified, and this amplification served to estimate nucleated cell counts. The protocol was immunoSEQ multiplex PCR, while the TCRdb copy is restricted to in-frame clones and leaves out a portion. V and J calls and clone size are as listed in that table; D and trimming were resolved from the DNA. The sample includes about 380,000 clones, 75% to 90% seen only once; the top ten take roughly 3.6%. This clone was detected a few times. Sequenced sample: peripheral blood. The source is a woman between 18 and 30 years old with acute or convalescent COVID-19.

The CDR3 loop is CASSHLNQPQHF. The CDR3 bases are TGTGCCAGCAGCCACCTCAATCAGCCCCAGCATTTT. The chain joins TRBV3-1 (or the pseudogene TRBV3-2) to TRBJ1-5; no definite D call. Trimming removed 3 bases at V and 3 bases at J, with 3 bases between. The CDR3 length is 12 residues. The germline gives CDR1 LGHDT, CDR2 YNNKEL (reference sequence).